Each of the 7 T cell receptor beta chains below was sequenced from the same sample in a study of blood T cell repertoires in COVID-19. Libraries were prepared by immunoSEQ multiplex PCR; TCRdb keeps only in-frame clonotypes and omits some of them. The sample holds some 67,000 clones; around 89% are singletons and the top ten take 0.95% to 1.5%. Sample: peripheral blood. Source of these receptors: a woman in her fifties or sixties with acute or convalescent COVID-19.

V usage is TRBV11-2 and J usage is TRBJ2-5, with a possible D match to TRBD2 (6 bases). Trimming left V 6 bases short and J 11 bases short, with 25 bases between. CDR3 size: 15 residues. Germline V CDR1 and CDR2: SGHAT, FQNNGV. CDR3 DNA sequence: TGTGCCAGCAGTCTAGGAGCAGCTAGCGCCTCCAGTCAGTACTTC. This translates into CASSLGAASASSQYF.

The V call is TRBV28, the J call TRBJ2-1, with 9 bases lining up with TRBD2. Germline trimming cut 7 bases from V and 2 bases from J; bases unmatched to any gene: 6. Germline values: CDR1 MDHEN, CDR2 SYDVKM. The CDR3 has 15 amino acids. CDR3 amino acids: CASNLAGRTYNEQFF. CDR3 in DNA: TGTGCCAGCAACCTAGCGGGGAGAACCTACAATGAGCAGTTCTTC.

The chain has TRBV27 and TRBJ2-1, with TRBD1 identical over 9 bases. This CDR3 spans 14 amino acids. Trimming at V came to 5 bases and at J to 7 bases, leaving 6 bases not matched to a gene. The germline gives CDR1 MNHEY, CDR2 SMNVEV (reference sequence). CDR3 coding DNA: TGTGCCAGCAGTCAAGGACAGGGGAGGAATGAGCAGTTCTTC. Protein sequence: CASSQGQGRNEQFF.

This clone was observed once. The chain has TRBV19 and TRBJ2-2; the match to TRBD1 covers 9 bases. Germline V CDR1 and CDR2: LNHDA, SQIVND (reference sequence). Trimming took 3 bases from V and 6 from J; bases not matched to a gene: 11. The length of the CDR3 is 17 residues. The CDR3 sequence is CASSIWADRGFSGELFF. The CDR3 region has the DNA TGTGCCAGTAGTATTTGGGCGGACAGGGGATTTTCCGGGGAGCTGTTTTTT.

J is TRBJ1-2 and V is TRBV7-2, with 9 bases fitting TRBD1. The trim removed 4 bases at V and 7 bases at J, leaving 4 bases unmatched. The germline gives CDR1 SGHTA, CDR2 FQGNSA. The CDR3 consists of 13 residues. DNA for the CDR3: TGTGCCAGCAGCTCCGGGACAGGGTTTGGCTACACCTTC. This codes for CASSSGTGFGYTF.

The genes are TRBV5-1 and TRBJ1-2; 9 bases fit TRBD1. Germline V gives CDR1 SGHRS, CDR2 YFSETQ. The CDR3 length is 14 residues. J gave up 7 bases and V 3 bases, and 7 bases lay outside the gene matches. The CDR3 here is CASSSQTGGGGYTF. The DNA of the CDR3 is TGCGCCAGCAGCTCTCAAACAGGGGGCGGTGGCTACACCTTC.

The V and J genes are TRBV18 and TRBJ2-5, with TRBD2 matching over 7 bases. V lost 3 bases to trimming and J lost 5 bases; unmatched junction nucleotides: 3. The CDR3 spans 13 residues. Germline V gene data show CDR1 as KGHSH and CDR2 as LQKENI. The CDR3 protein is CASSPAGVETQYF. The CDR3 region has the DNA TGTGCCAGCTCACCGGCGGGAGTGGAGACCCAGTACTTC. Complete variable domain (other parts from reference TRBV18 and TRBJ2-5): NAGVMQNPRHLVRRRGQEARLRCSPMKGHSHVYWYRQLPEEGLKFMVYLQKENIIDESGMPKERFSAEFPKEGPSILRIQQVVRGDSAAYFCASSPAGVETQYFGPGTRLLVL.